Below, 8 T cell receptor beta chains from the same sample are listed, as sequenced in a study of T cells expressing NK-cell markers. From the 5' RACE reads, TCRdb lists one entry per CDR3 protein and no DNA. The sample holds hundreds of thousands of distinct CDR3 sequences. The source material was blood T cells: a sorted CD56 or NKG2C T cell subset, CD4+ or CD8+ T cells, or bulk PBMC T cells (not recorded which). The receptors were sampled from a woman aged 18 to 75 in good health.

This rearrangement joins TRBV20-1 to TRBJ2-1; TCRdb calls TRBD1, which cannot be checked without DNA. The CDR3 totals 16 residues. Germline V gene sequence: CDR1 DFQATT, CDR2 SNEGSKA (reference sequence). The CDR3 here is CSARDRKGTGYNEQFF.

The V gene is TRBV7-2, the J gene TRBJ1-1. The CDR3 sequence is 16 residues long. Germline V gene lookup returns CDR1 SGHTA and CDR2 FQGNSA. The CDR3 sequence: CASSLGVSAKNTEAFF.

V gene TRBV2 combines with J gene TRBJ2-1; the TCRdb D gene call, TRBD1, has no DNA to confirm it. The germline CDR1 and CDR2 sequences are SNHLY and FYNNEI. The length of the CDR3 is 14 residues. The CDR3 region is CAGGTVMAGSEQFF.

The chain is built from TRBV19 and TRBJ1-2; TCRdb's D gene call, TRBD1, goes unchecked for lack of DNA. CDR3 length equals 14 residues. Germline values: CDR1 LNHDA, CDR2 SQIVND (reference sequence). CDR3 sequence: CASRIRGRSYGYTF.

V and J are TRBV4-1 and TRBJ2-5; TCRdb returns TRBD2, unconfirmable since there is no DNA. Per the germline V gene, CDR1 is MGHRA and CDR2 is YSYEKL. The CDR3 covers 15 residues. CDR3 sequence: CASSLPGTSSETQYF.

CDR3 loop: CSARSLAASYNEQFF. The V gene is TRBV20-1, the J gene TRBJ2-1. Looked up from germline, CDR1 is DFQATT and CDR2 is SNEGSKA (reference sequence). CDR3 size: 15 residues.

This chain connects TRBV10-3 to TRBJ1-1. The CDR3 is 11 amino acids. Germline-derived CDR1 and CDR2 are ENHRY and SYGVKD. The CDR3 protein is CAIRVNTEAFF.

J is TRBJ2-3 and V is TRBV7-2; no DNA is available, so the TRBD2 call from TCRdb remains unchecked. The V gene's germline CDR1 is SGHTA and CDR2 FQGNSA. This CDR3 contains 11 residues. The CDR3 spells CASGGADTQYF.